The 11 T cell receptor beta chains below were found in one sample sequenced in a study of radiation and T cells in renal cell carcinoma. Data came from immunoSEQ multiplex PCR; TCRdb stores just in-frame clones and leaves some out. The sample yields over 45,000 clones, around 80% seen once. Time point noted: baseline pretreatment blood. Regarding treatment: 15 Gy SBRT to primary tumor, nephrectomy 4 weeks later. The sample here was blood, taken from a patient whose treatment included radiotherapy and nephrectomy. The receptors here all came from a man between 60 and 75 years old with renal cell carcinoma.

This chain connects TRBV5-4 to TRBJ1-4; possible D gene TRBD1, 6 bases. This CDR3 is 14 amino acids long. From germline, CDR1 is SGHNT and CDR2 YYREEE (reference sequence). Trimming pared 3 bases from V and 6 bases from J, leaving 12 bases between. The CDR3 bases are TGTGCCAGCAGCTCGGACAGTACCGATGAAAAACTGTTTTTT. Its protein is CASSSDSTDEKLFF.

The chain combines TRBV14 with TRBJ2-1; unclear D gene. From germline, CDR1 is SGHDN and CDR2 FVKESK. V lost 2 bases and J lost 14, with 10 bases in between. CDR3 length: 11 amino acids. The CDR3 nucleotides read TGTGCCAGCAGCCAAACTATGATGAAGTTCTTC. Protein sequence: CASSQTMMKFF. Combining the CDR3 with reference TRBV14 and TRBJ2-1 gives the whole variable domain EAGVTQFPSHSVIEKGQTVTLRCDPISGHDNLYWYRRVMGKEIKFLLHFVKESKQDESGMPNNRFLAERTGGTYSTLKVQPAELEDSGVYFCASSQTMMKFFGPGTRLTVL.

The gene calls are TRBV25-1 and TRBJ2-1; 12 bases match TRBD2. This CDR3 comprises 16 residues. The V gene end was trimmed by 6 bases and the J gene end by 3 bases; junction bases not matched to a gene: 6. The germline gives CDR1 MGHDK, CDR2 SYGVNS. The CDR3 region has the DNA TGTGCCAGCAGCCCACTAGCGGGGGGACACTACAATGAGCAGTTCTTC. Its protein product is CASSPLAGGHYNEQFF.

In this sample, this clone turned up once. The gene calls are TRBV7-9 and TRBJ2-1; D call uncertain. CDR3 length: 15 residues. With 6 bases removed from V and 4 bases from J, the gap between germline ends came to 16 bases. Germline values: CDR1 SEHNR, CDR2 FQNEAQ (reference sequence). This CDR3 reads CASRPREIFYNEQFF. CDR3 DNA: TGTGCCAGCAGACCCCGTGAGATTTTTTACAATGAGCAGTTCTTC.

This sequence joins TRBV5-1 and TRBJ1-2, with 10 bases aligning to TRBD1. V lost 4 bases, J lost 6 bases, and 9 bases stayed unmatched. The CDR3 has 15 residues. Germline V CDR1 and CDR2: SGHRS, YFSETQ. The CDR3 is CASSVNGQGDHGYTF. DNA of the CDR3: TGCGCCAGCAGCGTGAACGGACAGGGGGATCATGGCTACACCTTC.

The chain employs TRBV30 and TRBJ2-5, with 13 positions matching TRBD2. The CDR3 covers 16 residues. The V and J ends lost 3 bases and 4 bases, in that order; junction bases with no gene match: 8. Germline V gene sequence: CDR1 GTSNPN, CDR2 SVGIG (reference sequence). CDR3 in amino acids: CAWRSPLAGGRETQYF. The CDR3 region has the DNA TGTGCCTGGAGAAGTCCACTAGCGGGGGGGCGAGAGACCCAGTACTTC.

This chain links TRBV30 with TRBJ2-7; TRBD2 is a possible D gene (6 bases). V lost 2 bases and J 13 bases, leaving 21 bases between the germline ends. The length of the CDR3 is 13 residues. Per the germline V gene, CDR1 is GTSNPN and CDR2 is SVGIG (reference sequence). The CDR3 here is CAWSPRGTASFYF. The CDR3 region has the DNA TGTGCCTGGAGTCCACGGGGGACGGCTAGTTTTTACTTC.

The chain employs TRBV30 and TRBJ2-1; D call uncertain. CDR1 is GTSNPN and CDR2 is SVGIG in the germline V gene (reference sequence). This CDR3 spans 14 amino acids. The V gene lost 0 bases and the J gene lost 5 bases, with 11 bases spanning the gap. CDR3 sequence (DNA): TGTGCCTGGAGTGTGGAAATAGTGGACAATGAGCAGTTCTTC. It yields the protein CAWSVEIVDNEQFF. The full variable domain, with the rest looked up from reference TRBV30 and TRBJ2-1, is SQTIHQWPATLVQPVGSPLSLECTVEGTSNPNLYWYRQAAGRGLQLLFYSVGIGQISSEVPQNLSASRPQDRQFILSSKKLLLSDSGFYLCAWSVEIVDNEQFFGPGTRLTVL.

This chain uses TRBV5-4 with TRBJ2-2; D unresolved. The CDR3 runs 16 residues. Germline V gene sequence: CDR1 SGHNT, CDR2 YYREEE (reference sequence). Trimming cost V 4 bases and J 0 bases, with 13 bases left between them. CDR3: CASSPPTSSNTGELFF. The CDR3 DNA sequence: TGTGCCAGCAGCCCCCCGACATCTTCGAACACCGGGGAGCTGTTTTTT.

This clone showed up just a few times. This chain links TRBV6-6 with TRBJ1-1; D possibly corresponds to TRBD1 (5 bases). The CDR3 is made up of 13 amino acids. Germline CDR1 and CDR2: MNHNY and SVGAGI (reference sequence). V lost 5 bases and J lost 1, with 8 bases in between. The CDR3 region is CASSQDTNTEAFF. The CDR3 DNA reads as TGTGCCAGCAGTCAGGACACGAACACTGAAGCTTTCTTT.

This clone turned up a few times. The V gene is TRBV15, the J gene TRBJ2-7; either TRBD1 or TRBD2 may supply D (5 bases each). V shed 0 bases and J shed 6 bases, with 18 bases lying between them. CDR1 LNHNV and CDR2 YYDKDF come from the germline V gene (reference sequence). This CDR3 is 16 amino acids long. This CDR3 is CATSREGPHLRGEQYV. The CDR3, as DNA: TGTGCCACCAGCAGAGAGGGACCTCATCTTCGTGGCGAGCAGTACGTC.